The T cell receptor beta chain under discussion was sequenced for a study of CD8+CD57+ T cells in acquired aplastic anemia. Turning to the study itself: The average for DNA from sorted CD4+ and CD8+ cells was 3.2 ug. The average read count for CD4+ cells in healthy donors was 10 million to 12 million. General study findings and limits: Patient and control CD8+ Simpson's diversity was not significantly different. Between patients and controls, around 27 CD8+ CDR3 sequences were found in common.

Both TCR beta VDJ combination and CDR3 sequence profiling were carried out. Genomic DNA was the template for this profiling. TCRdb reprocessed the reads via MiXCR and lists one record per CDR3 protein. This table holds hundreds of thousands of distinct CDR3 sequences, 65% to 80% found once. In the case of this clonotype: Antigen: not known.

Germline V gene lookup returns CDR1 DFQATT and CDR2 SNEGSKA (reference sequence). The CDR3 covers 16 residues. Trimming removed 5 bases at V and 1 base at J, with 20 bases between. The sequenced material came from sorted CD4+, CD8+, or CD8+CD57+ T cells (not recorded which) from PBMCs. The receptor comes from a human donor in good health, serving as a control. The V gene is TRBV20-1, the J gene TRBJ1-2; no definite D call. In nucleotides, the CDR3 is TGCAGTGCTGGAGGCCCAGCTTGGGCTTATAACTATGGCTACACCTTC. Encoded protein: CSAGGPAWAYNYGYTF.